Shown below are 6 T cell receptor beta chains from a single sample sequenced in a study of persistence of HIV-infected CD4 T cells. Cells were stimulated with overlapping HIV-1 Gag 15-mer peptides. CD40L/CD69 double-negative CD45RO-high memory CD4+ T cells were collected. These receptors are not linked to any known antigen. Sequencing used immunoSEQ version 4 in survey mode. Measured with immunoSEQ multiplex PCR; TCRdb has only the in-frame clones, and not every one. The sample consists of 64,000 or so clones, about 81% of them appearing once. This specimen was CD4+ T cells sorted from PBMCs after roughly 20-hour stimulation, taken from a patient who received antiretroviral therapy. The receptors were gathered from an adult man with HIV who was CMV-seropositive.

The V and J genes are TRBV2 and TRBJ1-5; D unclear. The germline CDR1 and CDR2 sequences are SNHLY and FYNNEI. Trimming removed 6 bases from V and 0 bases from J, with 6 bases in between. This CDR3 spans 13 amino acids. The CDR3 reads CASSYYSNQPQHF. The CDR3 DNA is TGTGCCAGCAGCTATTATAGCAATCAGCCCCAGCATTTT.

The chain combines TRBV19 with TRBJ2-3; tentative D call: TRBD1 (6 bases). V dropped 7 bases and J dropped 0 bases, with 14 bases sitting between them. The germline gives CDR1 LNHDA, CDR2 SQIVND (reference sequence). The CDR3 totals 15 residues. CDR3 in amino acids: CASTIMGASTDTQYF. CDR3 DNA sequence: TGTGCCAGTACAATCATGGGGGCCAGCACAGATACGCAGTATTTT.

V is TRBV5-1 and J is TRBJ2-6; the D gene is possibly TRBD1 (5 bases). The CDR3 has 17 amino acids. Germline CDR1 SGHRS, CDR2 YFSETQ. Between the trimmed V and J ends, which lost 4 bases and 0 bases, there was a span of 14 bases. The CDR3 sequence is CASSPTGTSSGANVLTF. In nucleotides, the CDR3 is TGCGCCAGCAGCCCTACAGGCACCAGCTCTGGGGCCAACGTCCTGACTTTC.

The chain employs TRBV6-5 and TRBJ1-3, with TRBD1 as a possible D gene (5 bases). V gave up 8 bases and J gave up 0 bases, with 14 bases separating them. The CDR3 has 15 residues. The germline gives CDR1 MNHEY, CDR2 SVGAGI. The CDR3 DNA reads TGTGCCAGCTGGGGCAGGGAGGCCTCTGGAAACACCATATATTTT. Translation: CASWGREASGNTIYF.

The V gene is TRBV6-1, the J gene TRBJ2-2, with TRBD2 as a possible D gene (6 bases). CDR3 length: 16 amino acids. Trimming stripped 0 bases from V and 6 bases from J, with 14 bases between. Germline V lookup: CDR1 MNHNS, CDR2 SASEGT. CDR3 residues: CASSEAGGWSAGELFF. The CDR3 DNA follows: TGTGCCAGCAGTGAAGCGGGGGGATGGAGTGCCGGGGAGCTGTTTTTT.

This clone has a handful of counts. The CDR3 spells CASSGSGTGGYEQYF. In nucleotides, the CDR3 is TGTGCCAGCAGTGGGTCCGGGACAGGGGGATATGAGCAGTACTTC. The chain carries TRBV28 and TRBJ2-7; 11 positions agree with TRBD1. CDR1 and CDR2 (germline): MDHEN, SYDVKM. The CDR3 has 15 residues. With 5 bases clipped from V and 7 bases from J, the junction kept 10 bases outside the gene matches.